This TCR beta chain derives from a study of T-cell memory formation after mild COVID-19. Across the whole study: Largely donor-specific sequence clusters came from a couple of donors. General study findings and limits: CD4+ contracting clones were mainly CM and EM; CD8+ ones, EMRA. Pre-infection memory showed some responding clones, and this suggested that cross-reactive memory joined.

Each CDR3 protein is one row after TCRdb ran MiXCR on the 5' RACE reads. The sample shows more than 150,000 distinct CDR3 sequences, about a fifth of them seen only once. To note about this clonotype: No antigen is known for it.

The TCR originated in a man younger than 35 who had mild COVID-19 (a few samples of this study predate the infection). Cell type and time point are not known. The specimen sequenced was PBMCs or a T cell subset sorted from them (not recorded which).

CDR3 nucleotides: TGTGCCAGCAGTTACGCAGGCTATGGCTACACCTTC. Its protein is CASSYAGYGYTF. V gene TRBV6-5 combines with J gene TRBJ1-2; the D is unclear. V lost 2 bases, J lost 4 bases, and 5 bases lay in between. CDR3 length equals 12 residues. Germline CDR1 and CDR2: MNHEY and SVGAGI.